The 22 T cell receptor beta chains below were found in one sample sequenced in a study of blood T cell repertoires in COVID-19. Some clones are missing from TCRdb's copy, which holds only in-frame ones; the method was immunoSEQ multiplex PCR. Of about 40,000 clones in the sample, roughly 88% were seen once. Sequencing was performed on peripheral blood. Receptors originate from a woman aged 70 to 79 with acute or convalescent COVID-19.

The sample holds one count of this clone. J is TRBJ2-3 and V is TRBV19, with D possibly TRBD2 on 6 matching bases. V gave up 6 bases and J gave up 2 bases, with 15 bases separating them. CDR1 is LNHDA, CDR2 SQIVND, per germline (reference sequence). The CDR3 totals 15 residues. The CDR3 reads CASRGDSGATDTQYF. CDR3 nucleotide sequence: TGTGCCAGTAGGGGGGACTCGGGAGCCACAGATACGCAGTATTTT.

The rearrangement links TRBV3-1 (or the pseudogene TRBV3-2) to TRBJ2-7; tentative D call: TRBD2 (7 bases). V was shortened by 4 bases and J by 3 bases, with 16 bases between the two germline ends. Germline values: CDR1 LGHDT, CDR2 YNNKEL (reference sequence). The CDR3 consists of 15 residues. In nucleotides, the CDR3 is TGTGCCAGCAGCCCCACGGGGGGCTTGCGCTACGAGCAGTACGTC. Amino acid sequence: CASSPTGGLRYEQYV.

This rearrangement joins TRBV3-1 (or the pseudogene TRBV3-2) to TRBJ1-1; D perhaps matches TRBD1 (5 bases). Trimming left V 3 bases short and J 1 base short, with 9 bases between. This CDR3 comprises 14 residues. From germline, CDR1 is LGHDT and CDR2 YNNKEL (reference sequence). CDR3 residues: CASSQGTGNTEAFF. In DNA form, the CDR3 reads TGTGCCAGCAGCCAGGGTACAGGGAACACTGAAGCTTTCTTT.

The V gene is TRBV19, the J gene TRBJ1-5; 10 bases are shared with TRBD1. This CDR3 is 18 amino acids long. Per the germline V gene, CDR1 is LNHDA and CDR2 is SQIVND (reference sequence). Losses at the gene ends were 7 bases for V and 1 base for J; bases not matched to a gene: 13. This chain's CDR3 is CASTKVTGGAESNQPQHF. The CDR3 coding sequence is TGTGCCAGTACCAAAGTGACAGGGGGCGCGGAGAGCAATCAGCCCCAGCATTTT.

This chain joins TRBV12-5 and TRBJ2-1; TRBD2 aligns across 9 bases. This CDR3 has 17 residues. Germline V gene lookup returns CDR1 LGHNT and CDR2 FRNRAP. The V segment lost 6 bases and the J segment 4 bases; nucleotides outside the gene matches: 13. The CDR3 DNA is TGTGCTAGTGGAACCCCCTTAGCGGGGGACCTTTACAATGAGCAGTTCTTC. Residues: CASGTPLAGDLYNEQFF.

The V and J genes are TRBV7-2 and TRBJ1-6; 10 bases agree with TRBD1. CDR3 length: 18 residues. CDR1 is SGHTA and CDR2 is FQGNSA in the germline V gene. The J segment lost 3 bases and the V segment lost 1 base, leaving 6 bases of the junction unmatched. The CDR3 coding sequence is TGTGCCAGCAGCTTAGTGACCGGACAGGGGGTCTATAATTCACCCCTCCACTTT. Translated, it gives CASSLVTGQGVYNSPLHF. The full variable domain, in which reference TRBV7-2 and TRBJ1-6 provide the parts outside the CDR3, is GAGVSQSPSNKVTEKGKDVELRCDPISGHTALYWYRQSLGQGLEFLIYFQGNSAPDKSGLPSDRFSAERTGGSVSTLTIQRTQQEDSAVYLCASSLVTGQGVYNSPLHFGNGTRLTVT.

The chain is built from TRBV7-9 and TRBJ1-3; 9 bases align to TRBD1. After removal of 5 bases from V and 2 bases from J, the junction contained 4 bases not matched to a gene. Germline CDR1 is SEHNR and CDR2 is FQNEAQ (reference sequence). This CDR3 has 15 amino acids. The CDR3 loop reads CASSLWTGAGNTIYF. DNA of the CDR3: TGTGCCAGCAGCCTATGGACAGGGGCTGGAAACACCATATATTTT.

This sequence joins TRBV15 and TRBJ2-7; the D is unclear. This CDR3 comprises 14 residues. The germline gives CDR1 LNHNV, CDR2 YYDKDF (reference sequence). V was shortened by 1 base and J by 0 bases, with 7 bases between the two germline ends. The CDR3 bases are TGTGCCACCAGCAGAGGTGGCTTCTCCTACGAGCAGTACGTC. Its protein product is CATSRGGFSYEQYV.

The V and J genes are TRBV7-2 and TRBJ1-5, with 9 bases identical to TRBD1. V shed 4 bases, J shed 5 bases, and the junction held 12 bases outside the gene matches. CDR1 and CDR2 from the germline V gene are SGHTA and FQGNSA. This CDR3 has 17 amino acids. CDR3 sequence: CASSSPGQGLGHQPQHF. CDR3 nucleotide sequence: TGTGCCAGCAGCTCGCCGGGACAGGGATTGGGGCATCAGCCCCAGCATTTT. The variable domain in full, with the rest retrieved from reference TRBV7-2 and TRBJ1-5, is GAGVSQSPSNKVTEKGKDVELRCDPISGHTALYWYRQSLGQGLEFLIYFQGNSAPDKSGLPSDRFSAERTGGSVSTLTIQRTQQEDSAVYLCASSSPGQGLGHQPQHFGDGTRLSIL.

This chain uses TRBV18 with TRBJ2-2, with D perhaps TRBD2 (6 bases). Trimming removed 8 bases at V and 6 bases at J, with 19 bases between. CDR1 KGHSH and CDR2 LQKENI come from the germline V gene. The CDR3 runs 15 residues. The CDR3: CASTGTGVIAGELFF. The CDR3 DNA sequence: TGTGCCAGCACCGGGACGGGAGTTATTGCCGGGGAGCTGTTTTTT.

V is TRBV2 and J is TRBJ2-6; 8 bases fit TRBD1. CDR1 SNHLY and CDR2 FYNNEI come from the germline V gene. J was trimmed by 1 base and V by 7 bases; bases with no gene match: 12. The CDR3 spans 18 residues. This CDR3 is CASTASGTGRSGANVLTF. The CDR3 bases are TGTGCCAGCACCGCATCCGGGACAGGTCGATCTGGGGCCAACGTCCTGACTTTC.

The chain combines TRBV24-1 with TRBJ2-3; no reliable D call. Deletions cut 3 bases from V and 4 bases from J, with 16 bases between. The CDR3 contains 16 residues. The germline V gene has CDR1 KGHDR and CDR2 SFDVKD. This chain's CDR3 is CATSDRVLGSSDTQYF. CDR3 nucleotide sequence: TGTGCCACCAGTGATAGAGTTCTTGGTAGCTCAGATACGCAGTATTTT.

The chain employs TRBV4-1 and TRBJ1-3; D gene ambiguous. This CDR3 region has 16 residues. With 4 bases removed from V and 0 bases from J, the gap between germline ends came to 13 bases. The germline V gene encodes CDR1 MGHRA and CDR2 YSYEKL. CDR3 loop: CASSPDHGTSGNTIYF. CDR3 nucleotide sequence: TGCGCCAGCAGCCCAGACCACGGTACCTCTGGAAACACCATATATTTT.

The chain recombines TRBV6-5 with TRBJ1-6; possibly TRBD1 for D (6 bases). Germline CDR1 is MNHEY and CDR2 is SVGAGI. This CDR3 comprises 15 residues. The V end lost 3 bases, the J end lost 5 bases, and 11 bases lay between the germline ends. The CDR3 region is CASSYMAGDNSPLHF. CDR3 coding DNA: TGTGCCAGCAGTTATATGGCAGGGGATAATTCACCCCTCCACTTT.

CDR3 DNA sequence: TGTGCCAGCAGCTCGCGGATCACAGATACGCAGTATTTT. Translating it yields CASSSRITDTQYF. V gene TRBV7-9 combines with J gene TRBJ2-3; D gene uncertain. This CDR3 has 13 residues. From germline, CDR1 is SEHNR and CDR2 FQNEAQ (reference sequence). Trimming took 4 bases from V and 2 from J, leaving 7 bases between them.

The gene calls are TRBV6-5 and TRBJ1-5; TRBD1 might be the D (5 bases). CDR3 length: 15 residues. The germline V and J ends were trimmed by 6 bases and 0 bases, with 12 bases remaining between them. Germline V gene data show CDR1 as MNHEY and CDR2 as SVGAGI. In DNA form, the CDR3 reads TGTGCCAGCAGCCCCGGGACTCTTAGCAATCAGCCCCAGCATTTT. Encoded protein: CASSPGTLSNQPQHF.

The chain uses TRBV29-1 and TRBJ2-6; tentative D call: TRBD2 (6 bases). CDR3 length: 13 amino acids. Germline V gene sequence: CDR1 SQVTM, CDR2 ANQGSEA. Trimming pared 7 bases from V and 0 bases from J, leaving 7 bases between. CDR3 protein: CSGRDSGANVLTF. The CDR3 DNA sequence: TGCAGCGGGCGGGACTCTGGGGCCAACGTCCTGACTTTC.

The chain recombines TRBV11-3 with TRBJ2-1; 11 bases align to TRBD2. Germline assignment: CDR1 SGHNT and CDR2 YENEEA. The CDR3 has 15 residues. The ends lost 1 base at V and 7 bases at J; junction bases unmatched: 3. Here the CDR3 DNA reads TGTGCCAGCAGCTTAGGGATAGCGGGAGGGAATGAGCAGTTCTTC. This gives the protein CASSLGIAGGNEQFF. Based on the CDR3 plus reference TRBV11-3 and TRBJ2-1, the full variable domain is EAGVVQSPRYKIIEKKQPVAFWCNPISGHNTLYWYLQNLGQGPELLIRYENEEAVDDSQLPKDRFSAERLKGVDSTLKIQPAELGDSAVYLCASSLGIAGGNEQFFGPGTRLTVL.

This chain joins TRBV2 and TRBJ1-3; 11 bases map to TRBD1. The germline CDR1 and CDR2 sequences are SNHLY and FYNNEI. This CDR3 contains 15 residues. Unmatched junction bases numbered 3, after V lost 5 bases and J lost 3 bases. CDR3 residues: CASSWDRGNGNTIYF. The DNA of the CDR3 is TGTGCCAGCAGTTGGGACAGGGGGAATGGAAACACCATATATTTT.

Only one count was recorded for this clone. The chain links TRBV2 to TRBJ2-7; 7 bases match TRBD2. The ends lost 9 bases at V and 6 bases at J; junction bases unmatched: 23. This CDR3 is 17 amino acids long. Per germline, CDR1 SNHLY and CDR2 FYNNEI. This CDR3 is CARTGTTEGPVKTEQYV. The CDR3 region has the DNA TGTGCCAGGACCGGGACTACAGAGGGCCCCGTAAAGACCGAGCAGTACGTC.

This sequence joins TRBV7-3 and TRBJ1-6, with D uncertain. The germline V gene encodes CDR1 SGHTA and CDR2 FQGTGA. The CDR3 totals 13 residues. The V end was cut by 3 bases, the J end by 8 bases, with 8 bases between. Written as DNA, the CDR3 is TGTGCCAGCAGCTTCTCTCCAGATTCACCCCTCCACTTT. Protein sequence: CASSFSPDSPLHF.

V gene TRBV11-2 combines with J gene TRBJ2-7; weak D call: TRBD1 (5 bases). Deletions cut 7 bases from V and 1 base from J, with 14 bases between. The CDR3 totals 14 residues. Germline CDR1 is SGHAT and CDR2 is FQNNGV. The CDR3, as DNA: TGTGCCAGCACCTACGGTCAGGGTTCCTACGAGCAGTACGTC. Its translation is CASTYGQGSYEQYV.